This T cell receptor (beta chain) was retrieved from a study of blood T cell repertoires in COVID-19. On the study more broadly: Samples came from the United States, Italy and Spain, spanning acute and convalescent COVID-19.

Data came from immunoSEQ multiplex PCR; TCRdb stores just in-frame clones and leaves some out. The sample holds 250,000 to 350,000 clones, 85% to 90% seen once. This CDR3 has 15 residues. CDR1 is SGHTA and CDR2 is FQGNSA in the germline V gene. V trimming: 6 bases; J trimming: 8 bases; junction bases outside the gene matches: 10. The sample consisted of PBMCs or T cells enriched from blood (not recorded which). This sequence joins TRBV7-2 and TRBJ2-3, with TRBD2 matching 11 bases. The origin of this receptor is a woman between 18 and 29 years old who had recovered from COVID-19. CDR3 amino acids: CASSTLSGGAGTQYF. In DNA, the CDR3 is TGTGCCAGCAGTACTCTTAGCGGGGGGGCCGGTACGCAGTATTTT.